The clone carrying this T cell receptor (beta chain) has more than one count but fewer than ten. These data come from a study of blood T cell repertoires in COVID-19. Overall study: Whether acute or convalescent, the COVID-19 samples came from the United States, Italy and Spain.

Germline CDR1 reads SGHTA; CDR2 reads FQGNSA. CDR3 length equals 15 residues. V lost 5 bases, J lost 4 bases, and 5 bases stayed unmatched. Data came from immunoSEQ multiplex PCR; TCRdb stores just in-frame clones and leaves some out. Among approximately 200,000 clones listed, 90% were seen once. Two consecutive negative NP/OP PCR tests, clearance, or resolved symptoms defined Cohort 3 recovery. Sample: PBMCs or T cells enriched from blood (not recorded which). This clonotype was sampled from a man between 25 and 39 years old who had recovered from COVID-19. The V call is TRBV7-2, the J call TRBJ2-3; 11 bases map to TRBD1. The DNA for the CDR3 is TGTGCCAGCAGCACCCGGACAGGGGGCGCAGATACGCAGTATTTT. This encodes CASSTRTGGADTQYF.